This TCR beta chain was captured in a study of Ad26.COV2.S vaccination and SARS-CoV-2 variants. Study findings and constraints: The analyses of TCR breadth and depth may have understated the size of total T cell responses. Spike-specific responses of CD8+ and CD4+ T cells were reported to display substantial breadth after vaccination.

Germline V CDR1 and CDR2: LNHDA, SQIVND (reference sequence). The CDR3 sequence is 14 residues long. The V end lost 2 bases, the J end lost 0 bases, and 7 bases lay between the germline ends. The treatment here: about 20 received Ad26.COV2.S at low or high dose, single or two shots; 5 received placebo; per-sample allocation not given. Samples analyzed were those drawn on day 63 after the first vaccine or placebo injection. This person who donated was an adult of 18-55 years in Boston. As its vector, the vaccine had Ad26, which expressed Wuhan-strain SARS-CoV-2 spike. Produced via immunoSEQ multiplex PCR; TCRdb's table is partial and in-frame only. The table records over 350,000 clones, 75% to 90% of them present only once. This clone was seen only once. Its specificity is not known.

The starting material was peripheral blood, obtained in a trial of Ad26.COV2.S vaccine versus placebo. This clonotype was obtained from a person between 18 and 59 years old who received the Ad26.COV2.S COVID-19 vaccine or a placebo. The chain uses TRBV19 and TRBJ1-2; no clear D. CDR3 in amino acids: CASSIFGPNYGYTF. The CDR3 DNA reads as TGTGCCAGTAGTATATTTGGCCCTAACTATGGCTACACCTTC.